This T cell receptor beta chain comes out of a study of shared clonotypes between healthy human individuals. Study as a whole: Donor ages ranged 18 to 49 years: a couple of women, a few men. Overall study results and limits: Among donors, sharing of clonotypes was expected to be affected by sequencing depth. Represented diversity, genetic and exposure-history alike, was limited by few donors. A handful of donors showed sharing of approximately 5% of naive CD4 clonotypes.

Comment on this clone: Its target is not known.

Sequencing was performed with immunoSEQ multiplex PCR; in TCRdb, only in-frame clones are kept and a portion is missing. The table includes about 1 million clones, around 76% detected once. V was cut by 0 bases and J by 7 bases, with 14 bases left in between. This CDR3 region has 15 residues. CDR1 and CDR2 from the germline V gene are SGHRS and YFSETQ. V gene TRBV5-1 combines with J gene TRBJ2-1; D call uncertain. The TCR sequence derives from a young man in good health. The sequenced material came from memory CD4+ T cells sorted from blood. Subset denoted: CD45RA-negative fraction. CDR3 DNA: TGCGCCAGCAGCTTGGGTAACCCGCAGCGAAATGAGCAGTTCTTC. It encodes CASSLGNPQRNEQFF.